The 17 T cell receptor beta chains below come from one sample, sequenced in a study of T cells in Graves' hyperthyroidism and ophthalmopathy (dated by TCRdb to the late 2010s). The library was generated by multiplex PCR. The instrument was an Illumina HiSeq 2000. The TCR beta CDR3 regions were amplified from RNA transcripts. The TCR CDR3 was subjected to a first round of RT-PCR using the HTBI primer set and the Qiagen OneStep RT-PCR kit. The public sequencing data were trimmed at Q25 with fastp and processed into clonotypes with MiXCR by TCRdb, which kept only in-frame beta chains. CDR3 protein duplicates are merged, each entry listing the most common genes and DNA. The sample table lists about half a million distinct CDR3 sequences, less than 20% of them with a count of one. Roughly 50% of the sample is held by the ten biggest clonotypes. Material: blood. These receptors originate from a man in his forties with Graves' ophthalmopathy.

The V and J genes are TRBV9 and TRBJ2-1; 7 bases line up with TRBD2. Germline CDR1 is SGDLS and CDR2 is YYNGEE. J lost 8 bases, V lost 6 bases, and 11 bases had no gene match. The CDR3 loop spans 14 amino acids. Here the CDR3 DNA reads TGTGCCAGCACCGCCAGAGGCGGGAGATATGAGCAGTTCTTC. Translating it yields CASTARGGRYEQFF. Looking up the rest from reference TRBV9 and TRBJ2-1 gives the full variable domain: DSGVTQTPKHLITATGQRVTLRCSPRSGDLSVYWYQQSLDQGLQFLIQYYNGEERAKGNILERFSAQQFPDLHSELNLSSLELGDSALYFCASTARGGRYEQFFGPGTRLTVL.

V is TRBV12-3 or TRBV12-4 and J is TRBJ2-2; TRBD1 might be the D (5 bases). Trimming took off 2 bases at V and 0 bases at J, with 10 bases between the two ends. CDR3 length: 16 residues. For the CDR3, the DNA is TGTGCCAGCAGTTTAAGGCAGGGCCCGAACACCGGGGAGCTGTTTTTT. Translation gives CASSLRQGPNTGELFF.

This clonotype was picked up a small number of times. CDR3 region: CSVAGLAGTTDTQYF. Here the CDR3 DNA reads TGCAGCGTCGCAGGACTAGCGGGGACCACAGATACGCAGTATTTT. The genes are TRBV29-1 and TRBJ2-3, with 12 bases identical to TRBD2. The CDR3 is 15 amino acids. Germline values: CDR1 SQVTM, CDR2 ANQGSEA. Trimming took 6 bases from V and 2 from J; bases not matched to a gene: 6.

This clonotype was seen ten or more times. V is TRBV5-1 and J is TRBJ2-1; D may be TRBD2 (5 bases). Trimming shortened V by 0 bases and J by 7 bases, and 11 bases separated the two germline ends. The CDR3 runs to 14 residues. CDR1 is SGHRS and CDR2 is YFSETQ in the germline V gene. The chain's CDR3 is CASSLEAGGNEQFF. CDR3 nucleotide sequence: TGCGCCAGCAGCTTGGAGGCAGGCGGGAATGAGCAGTTCTTC.

This clonotype is a singleton in its sample. This chain joins TRBV12-3 or TRBV12-4 and TRBJ2-5; no clear D. The germline V and J ends were trimmed by 5 bases and 5 bases, with 12 bases remaining between them. The CDR3 extends over 13 amino acids. The CDR3 is CASSRRSRETQYF. DNA of the CDR3: TGTGCCAGCAGTCGCCGTTCTAGGGAGACCCAGTACTTC.

At least ten counts were recorded for this clonotype. The rearrangement uses TRBV2 and TRBJ2-1; 10 nucleotides align to TRBD2. J lost 6 bases, V lost 6 bases, and 8 bases had no gene match. From germline, CDR1 is SNHLY and CDR2 FYNNEI. The CDR3 runs to 15 residues. The CDR3 nucleotides read TGTGCCAGCAGGCATAGCGGGGGGCCTGTCAATGAGCAGTTCTTC. Translation: CASRHSGGPVNEQFF.

The rearrangement joins TRBV19 to TRBJ2-1; a weak D match, TRBD2 (5 bases). CDR1 and CDR2 from the germline V gene are LNHDA and SQIVND (reference sequence). The CDR3 is 12 residues long. V lost 4 bases and J 6 bases, leaving 7 bases between the germline ends. The CDR3 loop is CASSKDFNEQFF. The CDR3 nucleotides read TGTGCCAGTAGTAAGGACTTCAATGAGCAGTTCTTC.

This clonotype was picked up a small number of times. The gene calls are TRBV20-1 and TRBJ2-3, with D perhaps matching TRBD2 (7 bases). The length of the CDR3 is 17 residues. V lost 7 bases, J lost 2 bases, and 25 bases lay in between. The germline V gene has CDR1 DFQATT and CDR2 SNEGSKA (reference sequence). Here the CDR3 DNA reads TGCAGTGGGGGGCTCATAGCGGGCCTAGCCCTCACAGATACGCAGTATTTT. It codes for CSGGLIAGLALTDTQYF.

This clonotype has at least ten counts. This chain links TRBV28 with TRBJ1-5; D ambiguous. The V end lost 2 bases, the J end lost 6 bases, and 14 bases lay between the germline ends. The V gene's germline CDR1 is MDHEN and CDR2 SYDVKM. The CDR3 loop spans 15 amino acids. The CDR3 is CASSLGEISGQPQHF. The CDR3 DNA is TGTGCCAGCAGTTTAGGGGAAATCTCGGGTCAGCCCCAGCATTTT.

In this sample, this clonotype turned up a few times. This chain links TRBV29-1 with TRBJ1-1, with 11 bases matching TRBD1. V lost 1 base, J lost 4 bases, and 5 bases stayed unmatched. CDR1 SQVTM and CDR2 ANQGSEA come from the germline V gene. The CDR3 length is 15 residues. The CDR3 reads CSVEGTGGRSTEAFF. DNA for the CDR3: TGCAGCGTTGAAGGGACAGGGGGCCGCAGCACTGAAGCTTTCTTT.

The chain couples TRBV28 to TRBJ1-4, with D tentatively TRBD1 (6 bases). The CDR3 runs 16 residues. Germline CDR1 and CDR2: MDHEN and SYDVKM. Trimming pared 3 bases from V and 0 bases from J, leaving 11 bases between. CDR3 protein: CASSFLQGATNEKLFF. CDR3 sequence (DNA): TGTGCCAGCAGTTTCCTACAGGGTGCAACTAATGAAAAACTGTTTTTT.

The chain carries TRBV2 and TRBJ2-5; D could derive from TRBD1 or TRBD2 (6 bases each). Per germline, CDR1 SNHLY and CDR2 FYNNEI. Trimming stripped 7 bases from V and 5 bases from J, with 11 bases between. The CDR3 contains 12 residues. The CDR3 nucleotides are TGTGCCAGCAAGGGGGGCTGGGAGACCCAGTACTTC. Its protein product is CASKGGWETQYF.

This clonotype was counted between two and nine times. The V and J genes are TRBV19 and TRBJ1-1; tentative D call: TRBD1 (6 bases). The ends were cut back, 3 bases at V and 7 bases at J, with 15 bases in the middle. Germline V gene data show CDR1 as LNHDA and CDR2 as SQIVND (reference sequence). The CDR3 runs 14 residues. CDR3 sequence (DNA): TGTGCCAGTAGTATGGATTACAGGGTCCGTGAAGCTTTCTTT. Translated: CASSMDYRVREAFF.

This clonotype was picked up a small number of times. The rearrangement uses TRBV12-3 or TRBV12-4 and TRBJ1-5, with TRBD1 as a possible D gene (6 bases). V was shortened by 5 bases and J by 5 bases, with 13 bases between the two germline ends. The CDR3 is 14 residues long. This chain's CDR3 is CASSPQGHDQPQHF. The DNA for the CDR3 is TGTGCCAGCAGTCCCCAGGGGCACGATCAGCCCCAGCATTTT.

This clonotype was seen at least ten times. V is TRBV7-2 and J is TRBJ2-1; 9 bases agree with TRBD2. Germline CDR1 reads SGHTA; CDR2 reads FQGNSA. CDR3 length: 15 amino acids. V was clipped by 6 bases and J by 4 bases; unmatched bases: 7. As DNA, the CDR3 is TGTGCCAGCAGGCCTCTAGCGGGAAGTTACAATGAGCAGTTCTTC. It specifies CASRPLAGSYNEQFF.

This clonotype was seen ten or more times. The CDR3 DNA sequence: TGTGCCAGCAGTGCCCGACAGGGCATACAAGAGACCCAGTACTTC. Translating it yields CASSARQGIQETQYF. The chain is built from TRBV2 and TRBJ2-5; TRBD1 matches 7 bases. This CDR3 region has 15 residues. Germline CDR1 reads SNHLY; CDR2 reads FYNNEI. The junction had 7 bases not matched to a gene; V was cut back by 4 bases and J by 2 bases. Full variable domain (remainder filled in from reference TRBV2 and TRBJ2-5): EPEVTQTPSHQVTQMGQEVILRCVPISNHLYFYWYRQILGQKVEFLVSFYNNEISEKSEIFDDQFSVERPDGSNFTLKIRSTKLEDSAMYFCASSARQGIQETQYFGPGTRLLVL.

Note on this clonotype: At one end the junction does not follow the germline gene, possibly because of a read error. The rearrangement joins TRBV7-7 to TRBJ2-5; TRBD2 might be the D (5 bases). CDR1 and CDR2 (germline): SSHAT, FNYEAQ (reference sequence). CDR3 length: 13 amino acids. The CDR3 nucleotides are TGTGCTAGCAGTTCGGGGTCTGGCGAGACCCAGTACTTC. Amino acids: CASSSGSGETQYF.